This entry concerns a single TCR beta chain. This entry comes from a study of blood T cell repertoires in COVID-19. Study-wide context: Samples taken during acute and convalescent COVID-19 were collected in the United States, Italy and Spain. Sources were T cells, B-cell-depleted T cells, or PBMCs; the material itself was cDNA or gDNA.

Authors' analysis steps: Reference gene primer amplification gave nucleated cell count estimates. Some clones are missing from TCRdb's copy, which holds only in-frame ones; the method was immunoSEQ multiplex PCR. The V and J calls and clone size are taken from that table; D and trimming were inferred from the DNA. The sample yields about 34,000 clones, 90% seen once. Trimming pared 11 bases from V and 4 bases from J, leaving 14 bases between. This CDR3 has 12 amino acids. Per germline, CDR1 LNHDA and CDR2 SQIVND (reference sequence). The V and J genes are TRBV19 and TRBJ1-1; D not resolved. Sample: peripheral blood. The source of this sequence is a man of 80 years or more with acute or convalescent COVID-19. The CDR3, as DNA: TGTGCCTCAAAGGCGGGGAGCACTGAAGCTTTCTTT. The encoded protein is CASKAGSTEAFF.